The sample holds many counts of the clone carrying this T cell receptor beta chain. What it binds is not known. The data are from a study of CD8+CD57+ T cells in acquired aplastic anemia. Study as a whole: Sorted cells (CD4+ and CD8+) yielded DNA amounts that averaged approximately 3 ug. CD4+ cells from healthy donors averaged roughly 9.9 million reads. Whole-study results and caveats: Overlap between patients and controls comprised about 30 CD8+ CDR3 sequences. Patients showed no significant difference from controls in CD8+ Simpson's diversity.

The template used for profiling TCR beta VDJ and CDR3 was genomic DNA. Via MiXCR, TCRdb re-called the reads, giving one row per CDR3 protein. The sample comprises approximately 200,000 distinct CDR3 sequences, over 60% of which are singletons, and about 29% rests with the top ten. The receptor was derived from a human donor in good health. Sequencing input: sorted CD4+, CD8+, or CD8+CD57+ T cells (not recorded which) from PBMCs.

CDR3 sequence reads: CATSPRTDTQYF. CDR3 in DNA: TGTGCCACCAGCCCCCGAACAGATACGCAGTATTTT. The rearrangement joins TRBV15 to TRBJ2-3; D not certain. Trimming pared 5 bases from V and 3 bases from J, leaving 6 bases between. Germline CDR1 is LNHNV and CDR2 is YYDKDF (reference sequence). This CDR3 spans 12 amino acids.